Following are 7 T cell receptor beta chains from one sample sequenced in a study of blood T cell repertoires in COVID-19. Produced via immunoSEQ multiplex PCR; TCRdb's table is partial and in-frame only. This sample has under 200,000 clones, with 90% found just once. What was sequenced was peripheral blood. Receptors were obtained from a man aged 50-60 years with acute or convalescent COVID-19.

CDR3 DNA: TGCGCCAGCAGCGAGGGCCCCTACAATGAGCAGTTCTTC. This sequence encodes CASSEGPYNEQFF. The gene calls are TRBV5-1 and TRBJ2-1; D is perhaps TRBD2 (5 bases). The CDR3 is 13 amino acids. V lost 4 bases and J lost 2, with 7 bases in between. Per the germline V gene, CDR1 is SGHRS and CDR2 is YFSETQ.

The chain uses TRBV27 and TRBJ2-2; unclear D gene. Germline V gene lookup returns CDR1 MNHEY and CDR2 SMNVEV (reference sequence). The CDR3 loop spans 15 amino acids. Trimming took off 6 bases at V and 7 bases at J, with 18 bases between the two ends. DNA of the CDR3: TGTGCCAGCAGCGGCCCCGAGGCCCGCCACGGGGAGCTGTTTTTT. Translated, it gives CASSGPEARHGELFF.

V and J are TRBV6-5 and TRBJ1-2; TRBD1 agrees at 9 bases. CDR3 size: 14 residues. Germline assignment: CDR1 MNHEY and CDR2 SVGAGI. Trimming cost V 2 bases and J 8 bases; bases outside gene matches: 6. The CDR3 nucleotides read TGTGCCAGCAGTTACGGGACAGGGCTAGGCGGCTACACCTTC. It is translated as CASSYGTGLGGYTF.

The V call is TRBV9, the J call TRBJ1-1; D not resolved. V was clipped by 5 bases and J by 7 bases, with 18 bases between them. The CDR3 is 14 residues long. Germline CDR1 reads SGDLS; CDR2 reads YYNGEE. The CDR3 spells CASSDSGGNFEAFF. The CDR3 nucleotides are TGTGCCAGCAGTGACTCAGGAGGGAACTTTGAAGCTTTCTTT. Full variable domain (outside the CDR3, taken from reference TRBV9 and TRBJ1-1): DSGVTQTPKHLITATGQRVTLRCSPRSGDLSVYWYQQSLDQGLQFLIQYYNGEERAKGNILERFSAQQFPDLHSELNLSSLELGDSALYFCASSDSGGNFEAFFGQGTRLTVV.

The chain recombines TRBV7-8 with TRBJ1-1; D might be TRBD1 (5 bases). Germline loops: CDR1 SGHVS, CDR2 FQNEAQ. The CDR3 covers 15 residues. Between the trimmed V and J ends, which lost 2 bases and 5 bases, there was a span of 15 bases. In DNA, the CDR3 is TGTGCCAGCAGCTTATGGCCTCAGGGAGGAACTGAAGCTTTCTTT. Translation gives CASSLWPQGGTEAFF.

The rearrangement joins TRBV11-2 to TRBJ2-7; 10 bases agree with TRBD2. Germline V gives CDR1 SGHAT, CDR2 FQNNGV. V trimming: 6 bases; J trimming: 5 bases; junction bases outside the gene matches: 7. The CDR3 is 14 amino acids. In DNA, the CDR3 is TGTGCCAGCAGTTCTAGCGGGAGCGGGCACGAGCAGTACTTC. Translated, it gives CASSSSGSGHEQYF.

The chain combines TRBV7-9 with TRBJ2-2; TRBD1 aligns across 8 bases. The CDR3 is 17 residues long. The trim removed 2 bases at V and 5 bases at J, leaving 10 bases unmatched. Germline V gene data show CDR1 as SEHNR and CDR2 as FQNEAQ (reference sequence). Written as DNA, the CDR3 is TGTGCCAGCAGCTTACCCGGGACAGGACTCGGTACCGGGGAGCTGTTTTTT. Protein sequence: CASSLPGTGLGTGELFF.